One sample yielded the 29 T cell receptor beta chains listed below, sequenced in a study of T cell responses to AZD1222 COVID-19 vaccine. TCRdb keeps only in-frame clones here, not all; method: immunoSEQ multiplex PCR. The repertoire holds 85,000 to 130,000 clones, roughly 86% seen once, with about 3.1% in the top ten. Sequences were derived from peripheral blood, sampled 28 days after the second dose of the MenACWY control vaccine. All receptors come from an adult who received the MenACWY meningococcal vaccine as a control.

CDR3 bases: TGTGCCAGCAGTTTAGGCCAGGGGGTTGGCTACACCTTC. Encoded protein: CASSLGQGVGYTF. This chain links TRBV28 with TRBJ1-2, with 7 bases fitting TRBD1. Trimming removed 2 bases from V and 7 bases from J; junction bases left unmatched: 4. The germline gives CDR1 MDHEN, CDR2 SYDVKM. The CDR3 has 13 amino acids.

The chain combines TRBV30 with TRBJ1-6; 7 bases are shared with TRBD1. Germline V gene lookup returns CDR1 GTSNPN and CDR2 SVGIG (reference sequence). V gave up 4 bases and J gave up 10 bases; unmatched junction bases: 4. The CDR3 extends over 12 amino acids. The chain's CDR3 is CAWTGGNSPLHF. The CDR3 bases are TGTGCCTGGACAGGGGGGAACTCACCCCTCCACTTT.

This chain links TRBV3-1 (or the pseudogene TRBV3-2) with TRBJ2-3, with TRBD2 matching 8 bases. Germline CDR1 reads LGHDT; CDR2 reads YNNKEL (reference sequence). Germline trimming cut 0 bases from V and 3 bases from J; bases unmatched to any gene: 11. The CDR3 has 18 amino acids. CDR3 loop: CASSQDTGRGAITDTQYF. The CDR3 nucleotides read TGTGCCAGCAGCCAAGATACAGGGCGGGGGGCGATAACAGATACGCAGTATTTT.

In DNA, the CDR3 is TGTGCCAGCAGTTACTTCCCCAAAGGCTCTGGAAACACCATATATTTT. Translation: CASSYFPKGSGNTIYF. The chain couples TRBV6-5 to TRBJ1-3; D gene uncertain. V lost 1 base to trimming and J lost 0 bases, with 10 bases between them. In germline, CDR1 is MNHEY, CDR2 SVGAGI. The CDR3 runs to 16 residues.

CDR3 sequence (DNA): TGCAGCGTCCAGGGGCGGACAGGGGATCTCTATGGCTACACCTTC. Translating it yields CSVQGRTGDLYGYTF. The chain recombines TRBV29-1 with TRBJ1-2, with 9 bases aligning to TRBD1. CDR1 SQVTM and CDR2 ANQGSEA come from the germline V gene. J lost 4 bases, V lost 6 bases, and 12 bases had no gene match. The CDR3 consists of 15 residues.

This chain joins TRBV5-1 and TRBJ1-1; D is unclear. Between the trimmed V and J ends, which lost 4 bases and 2 bases, there was a span of 9 bases. This CDR3 is 13 amino acids long. Germline CDR1 SGHRS, CDR2 YFSETQ. The CDR3 sequence: CASSPGLNTEAFF. For the CDR3, the DNA is TGCGCCAGCAGCCCCGGGTTAAACACTGAAGCTTTCTTT.

The V gene is TRBV7-9, the J gene TRBJ2-7, with 10 bases matching TRBD1. CDR1 and CDR2 from the germline V gene are SEHNR and FQNEAQ (reference sequence). The junction had 7 bases not matched to a gene; V was cut back by 5 bases and J by 0 bases. CDR3 length equals 16 residues. CDR3 in amino acids: CASSRKGQGSSYEQYF. CDR3 sequence (DNA): TGTGCCAGCAGCCGCAAGGGACAGGGGAGCTCCTACGAGCAGTACTTC.

This chain joins TRBV28 and TRBJ2-1; 9 nucleotides agree with TRBD1. This CDR3 has 16 amino acids. Per the germline V gene, CDR1 is MDHEN and CDR2 is SYDVKM. After removal of 4 bases from V and 4 bases from J, the junction contained 8 bases not matched to a gene. For the CDR3, the DNA is TGTGCCAGCAGTTCCTCCGGGACAGGGCGTTACAATGAGCAGTTCTTC. Encoded protein: CASSSSGTGRYNEQFF.

The V and J genes are TRBV30 and TRBJ1-2, with D hard to call. CDR1 is GTSNPN and CDR2 is SVGIG in the germline V gene (reference sequence). Between the trimmed V and J ends, which lost 3 bases and 3 bases, there was a span of 2 bases. The CDR3 spans 10 residues. CDR3 residues: CAWSDYGYTF. CDR3 nucleotide sequence: TGTGCCTGGAGCGACTATGGCTACACCTTC.

This chain's CDR3 is CASSQVVQGAAAQPQHF. The CDR3 coding sequence is TGTGCCAGTAGCCAGGTTGTACAGGGTGCGGCTGCTCAGCCCCAGCATTTT. The genes are TRBV19 and TRBJ1-5, with a weak D call TRBD1 (6 bases). This CDR3 is 17 amino acids long. Trimming pared 6 bases from V and 6 bases from J, leaving 24 bases between. Germline V CDR1 and CDR2: LNHDA, SQIVND (reference sequence).

The gene calls are TRBV18 and TRBJ2-5; D is uncertain. Germline CDR1 reads KGHSH; CDR2 reads LQKENI. This CDR3 is built from 13 residues. V was clipped by 8 bases and J by 2 bases, with 12 bases between them. CDR3 in DNA: TGTGCCAGCACCGACCTTCTACAAGAGACCCAGTACTTC. Its translation is CASTDLLQETQYF.

This chain's CDR3 is CALDGLAVTGELFF. For the CDR3, the DNA is TGTGCCTTGGATGGACTAGCGGTCACCGGGGAGCTGTTTTTT. The chain uses TRBV7-2 and TRBJ2-2, with 10 bases identical to TRBD2. The V segment lost 11 bases and the J segment 4 bases; nucleotides outside the gene matches: 7. Germline V gene sequence: CDR1 SGHTA, CDR2 FQGNSA. The CDR3 has 14 amino acids.

CDR3 region: CASSLRRQRGTEAFF. In DNA, the CDR3 is TGTGCCAGCAGCTTACGGCGGCAAAGGGGCACTGAAGCTTTCTTT. V usage is TRBV7-9 and J usage is TRBJ1-1; D is perhaps TRBD1 (5 bases). This CDR3 contains 15 residues. Trimming cost V 2 bases and J 4 bases, with 14 bases left between them. Germline CDR1 is SEHNR and CDR2 is FQNEAQ (reference sequence). Complete variable domain (other parts from reference TRBV7-9 and TRBJ1-1): DTGVSQNPRHKITKRGQNVTFRCDPISEHNRLYWYRQTLGQGPEFLTYFQNEAQLEKSRLLSDRFSAERPKGSFSTLEIQRTEQGDSAMYLCASSLRRQRGTEAFFGQGTRLTVV.

Notes on this clone: Other DNA sequences in the sample encode the same CDR3. Here the CDR3 reads CASSPRGGRNTEAFF. Written as DNA, the CDR3 is TGTGCCAGTAGTCCCCGAGGGGGAAGGAACACTGAAGCTTTCTTT. The J gene is TRBJ1-1, the V gene TRBV19; D possibly corresponds to TRBD1 (6 bases). With 5 bases removed from V and 1 base from J, the gap between germline ends came to 14 bases. CDR1 and CDR2 (germline): LNHDA, SQIVND (reference sequence). The CDR3 loop spans 15 amino acids. The full variable domain, in which reference TRBV19 and TRBJ1-1 provide the parts outside the CDR3, is DGGITQSPKYLFRKEGQNVTLSCEQNLNHDAMYWYRQDPGQGLRLIYYSQIVNDFQKGDIAEGYSVSREKKESFPLTVTSAQKNPTAFYLCASSPRGGRNTEAFFGQGTRLTVV.

This rearrangement joins TRBV18 to TRBJ1-1; TRBD1 matches 9 bases. From germline, CDR1 is KGHSH and CDR2 LQKENI. V trimming: 5 bases; J trimming: 4 bases; junction bases outside the gene matches: 5. The CDR3 is made up of 14 amino acids. The CDR3 loop reads CASSSTGGLTEAFF. CDR3 nucleotide sequence: TGTGCCAGCTCATCGACAGGGGGGCTCACTGAAGCTTTCTTT. Full variable domain (remainder filled in from reference TRBV18 and TRBJ1-1): NAGVMQNPRHLVRRRGQEARLRCSPMKGHSHVYWYRQLPEEGLKFMVYLQKENIIDESGMPKERFSAEFPKEGPSILRIQQVVRGDSAAYFCASSSTGGLTEAFFGQGTRLTVV.

The chain carries TRBV25-1 and TRBJ1-6; 9 bases are shared with TRBD1. The germline gives CDR1 MGHDK, CDR2 SYGVNS. V lost 4 bases and J lost 9; bases outside the gene matches: 4. The CDR3 sequence is 14 residues long. CDR3 residues: CASSGGTGISPLHF. The CDR3 bases are TGTGCCAGCAGTGGTGGGACAGGGATTTCACCCCTCCACTTT.

This clone appeared once. V and J are TRBV3-1 (or the pseudogene TRBV3-2) and TRBJ2-6, with 12 nucleotides matching TRBD1. Germline V gives CDR1 LGHDT, CDR2 YNNKEL (reference sequence). This CDR3 region has 19 residues. V shed 1 base, J shed 5 bases, and the junction held 9 bases outside the gene matches. CDR3 DNA sequence: TGTGCCAGCAGCCAAGGTAGGGGACAGGGGGCGAAGAGGGCCAACGTCCTGACTTTC. Translating gives CASSQGRGQGAKRANVLTF.

This clone appeared a few times. The chain couples TRBV7-2 to TRBJ1-2, with a weak D call TRBD1 (5 bases). CDR1 is SGHTA and CDR2 is FQGNSA in the germline V gene. Trimming pared 1 base from V and 9 bases from J, leaving 9 bases between. The CDR3 contains 12 residues. CDR3 loop: CASSLDQGSYTF. CDR3 nucleotides: TGTGCCAGCAGCTTAGACCAGGGTAGCTACACCTTC.

The V gene is TRBV6-2 or TRBV6-3, the J gene TRBJ2-2; D is ambiguous. This CDR3 spans 12 amino acids. CDR1 and CDR2 from the germline V gene are MNHEY and SVGEGT. Trimming shortened V by 5 bases and J by 3 bases, and 4 bases separated the two germline ends. The CDR3: CASSGYTGELFF. CDR3 bases: TGTGCCAGCAGTGGATACACCGGGGAGCTGTTTTTT.

This clone was counted a single time. The rearrangement links TRBV27 to TRBJ2-1, with 7 bases matching TRBD1. V trimming: 5 bases; J trimming: 3 bases; junction bases outside the gene matches: 1. The CDR3 consists of 13 residues. Germline lookup yields CDR1 MNHEY and CDR2 SMNVEV (reference sequence). For the CDR3, the DNA is TGTGCCAGCAGTAGGGACAGCTACAATGAGCAGTTCTTC. Translating it yields CASSRDSYNEQFF.

The chain couples TRBV19 to TRBJ1-1, with D possibly TRBD1 on 5 matching bases. The CDR3 covers 13 residues. Per the germline V gene, CDR1 is LNHDA and CDR2 is SQIVND (reference sequence). The germline V and J ends were trimmed by 7 bases and 5 bases, with 14 bases remaining between them. CDR3 region: CASTPLGGTEAFF. The CDR3 region has the DNA TGTGCCAGTACCCCCCTGGGGGGAACTGAAGCTTTCTTT. The full variable domain, in which reference TRBV19 and TRBJ1-1 provide the parts outside the CDR3, is DGGITQSPKYLFRKEGQNVTLSCEQNLNHDAMYWYRQDPGQGLRLIYYSQIVNDFQKGDIAEGYSVSREKKESFPLTVTSAQKNPTAFYLCASTPLGGTEAFFGQGTRLTVV.

In the case of this clone: This specimen includes other DNA sequences encoding the same CDR3. V gene TRBV28 combines with J gene TRBJ1-1; D is unclear. The CDR3 totals 11 residues. The germline gives CDR1 MDHEN, CDR2 SYDVKM. The germline V and J ends were trimmed by 6 bases and 0 bases, with 2 bases remaining between them. This CDR3 is CASRLNTEAFF. CDR3 bases: TGTGCCAGCAGGTTGAACACTGAAGCTTTCTTT.

This chain uses TRBV28 with TRBJ2-5; 12 bases are shared with TRBD2. CDR3 length equals 15 residues. Trimming cost V 6 bases and J 1 base; bases outside gene matches: 3. The germline V gene encodes CDR1 MDHEN and CDR2 SYDVKM. CDR3: CASRLAGGPQETQYF. The CDR3 DNA follows: TGTGCCAGCAGACTAGCGGGGGGACCCCAAGAGACCCAGTACTTC.

The chain recombines TRBV7-3 with TRBJ1-6; D gene uncertain. The CDR3 runs to 14 residues. With 1 base removed from V and 10 bases from J, the gap between germline ends came to 11 bases. Germline values: CDR1 SGHTA, CDR2 FQGTGA. For the CDR3, the DNA is TGTGCCAGCAGCTTAAGCCCCTCCCAGTCACCCCTCCACTTT. It codes for CASSLSPSQSPLHF.

The chain uses TRBV5-6 and TRBJ2-3; 11 positions agree with TRBD2. The CDR3 is 17 residues long. Germline CDR1 and CDR2: SGHDT and YYEEEE. J was trimmed by 2 bases and V by 3 bases; bases with no gene match: 8. As DNA, the CDR3 is TGTGCCAGCAGCTATAGCGGGGGGGCGCAATCCACAGATACGCAGTATTTT. The encoded protein is CASSYSGGAQSTDTQYF.

This chain joins TRBV7-9 and TRBJ2-1; D is undetermined. The CDR3 runs to 14 residues. Germline V CDR1 and CDR2: SEHNR, FQNEAQ (reference sequence). Trimming shortened V by 5 bases and J by 6 bases, and 14 bases separated the two germline ends. DNA of the CDR3: TGTGCCAGCAGCCCAGACCTACCCGGCAATGAGCAGTTCTTC. Protein sequence: CASSPDLPGNEQFF.

The chain employs TRBV6-5 and TRBJ2-7; D gene ambiguous. Trimming left V 0 bases short and J 3 bases short, with 6 bases between. CDR1 MNHEY and CDR2 SVGAGI come from the germline V gene. This CDR3 is 13 amino acids long. The CDR3 reads CASSYSLGYEQYF. In DNA, the CDR3 is TGTGCCAGCAGTTACTCATTAGGCTACGAGCAGTACTTC.

The genes are TRBV11-3 and TRBJ2-1, with D uncertain. V was trimmed by 3 bases and J by 5 bases, leaving 5 bases between them. Looked up from germline, CDR1 is SGHNT and CDR2 is YENEEA. This CDR3 contains 12 residues. CDR3 DNA sequence: TGTGCCAGCAGCTTCCAAGACAATGAGCAGTTCTTC. Encoded protein: CASSFQDNEQFF. Based on the CDR3 plus reference TRBV11-3 and TRBJ2-1, the full variable domain is EAGVVQSPRYKIIEKKQPVAFWCNPISGHNTLYWYLQNLGQGPELLIRYENEEAVDDSQLPKDRFSAERLKGVDSTLKIQPAELGDSAVYLCASSFQDNEQFFGPGTRLTVL.

This clone was seen only once. V usage is TRBV6-5 and J usage is TRBJ1-1, with 7 bases aligning to TRBD1. Looked up from germline, CDR1 is MNHEY and CDR2 is SVGAGI. V shed 8 bases, J shed 1 base, and the junction held 10 bases outside the gene matches. The CDR3 runs 15 residues. CDR3: CASARDSSPNTEAFF. CDR3 nucleotides: TGTGCCAGCGCCCGGGACAGCTCACCGAACACTGAAGCTTTCTTT.